Below, one T cell receptor (beta chain) is given with its context. The clone's antigen remains unknown. No much larger clonotype is one base removed from it; base qualities were not supplied. The method was the immunoSEQ multiplex PCR assay. For the multiplex PCR, a mixture combining 60 forward primers for TCR Vbeta segments and 13 reverse primers for TCR Jbeta segments was used. A multiplex PCR assay on genomic DNA amplified the CDR3 region of rearranged TCR beta genes. Amplified TCR beta libraries were sequenced as 87-base-pair reads on the Illumina HiSeq System. In the source study's methods: In a later analysis, tens of millions of unique TCR beta chains were counted across the roughly 610 repertoires, and roughly 11 million of these chains were shared by at least two donors. To remove PCR and sequencing errors, raw reads were error-corrected and collapsed into unique sequences using a nearest-neighbor algorithm that merged closely related sequences. CDR3 sequences were aligned to IMGT reference sequences to assign V, D and J gene segments. Each retained sequence needed at least a six-nucleotide match to both a V gene segment and a J gene segment. Rearrangements were called productive when the CDR3 lacked stop codons and stayed in frame with V and J; all others were non-productive. CDR3 was defined by IMGT convention, running from the second conserved V-encoded cysteine to the conserved J-encoded phenylalanine. In an earlier analysis of approximately 590 of the donors, sequences lacking an unambiguous match to a single V gene segment were excluded. In an earlier analysis of some 590 of the donors, a V segment was called functional when productive rearrangements were above 56.7%, and segregating when the standard deviation between donors exceeded 5%. A statistical classification framework was built to diagnose cytomegalovirus status from the catalog of TCR beta chain sequences. In a later analysis, TCR nucleotide sequences were compared against IMGT/GENE-DB human TR gene sequences so that V and J genes could be assigned. In a later analysis, CDR3 sequences and most-parsimonious VDJ recombination scenarios were assigned using the TCRdist pipeline. In a later analysis, each TCR beta chain was defined by its CDR3 amino acid sequence together with its V-gene family, and reads lacking a unique V-gene family were excluded. As a way to deal with suspected cross-contamination and a sequencing artifact, a later analysis dropped over 550 nucleotide sequences that were highly shared and had low generation probability. For each public chain, a later analysis derived a clonal expansion index from normalized ranks of inferred template counts within each repertoire. In a later analysis, generation probabilities were computed with a VDJ recombination model fitted to out-of-frame rearrangements, and the resulting probabilities were checked against IGoR. In a later analysis, hypergeometric tests were used to score TCR-TCR, TCR-HLA and TCR-CMV co-occurrence, with a repertoire-size bias correction applied to TCR pairs. To estimate false discovery rates, a later analysis permuted the HLA or CMV assignments 20 times. In a later analysis, co-occurring TCRs were grouped with DBSCAN, and TCRdist sequence similarity was added when clustering was performed within HLA-allele-positive subsets. Repertoires with fewer than 30,000 or more than 120,000 public chains were left out of co-occurrence clustering, as were roughly five repertoires with anomalous nucleotide sharing. TCRdb provides this immuneACCESS table in a form limited to in-frame rearrangements. Some clones are lacking; in checked studies, under half of them reflect an unresolved V gene, and why the rest are absent is not known. The V and J calls and clone size come from that table; D and trimming were worked out from the DNA. Counted in this sample were over 150,000 clones; 75% of them appeared once. The ten top clones hold about 4.9% of the sample.

The data derive from a study of cytomegalovirus exposure and HLA in healthy donors (dated by TCRdb to the late 2010s). Notes on the research overall: In an earlier analysis of under 750 of the donors, 250 to 350 Gb of sequence data and approximately 100 million unique TCR beta sequences from 180 million or so T cells were reported. Rather than drawing on any new phenotypic data, the later analysis identified candidate immune exposures from TCR beta sequences and the way those sequences occurred across donors. A later genetic analysis used genome-wide SNP genotypes for about 65% of the 666 donors, treating that subset as a discovery cohort. The study was designed to test whether signatures of past pathogen exposure could be identified by cataloging public T cell receptors. Alongside the repertoire data, information on donor age, sex, ethnicity and CMV serostatus was compiled. In an earlier analysis of several hundred of the donors, high-throughput TCR beta sequencing was used to judge whether each TCR beta V gene segment behaved as functional or pseudogenic. Typing coverage varied by locus: roughly 620-630 donors for A, B, C, DRB1 and DQB1; roughly 500 for DQA1; around 570 for DPA1; 400 to 480 for DPB1. Using immunosequencing, the study profiled T cell repertoires from approximately 700 subjects and related those repertoires to cytomegalovirus serostatus. All discovery cohort repertoires had been generated on a single sequencing platform. To study patterns of TCR occurrence, a later analysis re-analyzed previously published TCR beta repertoires from around 700 donors and added high-resolution HLA genotyping. To predict cytomegalovirus infection status, the study combined high-throughput TCR immunosequencing, statistical association of individual TCRs with disease status, and machine learning. Roughly 290 gigabases of sequencing data and roughly 81 million unique TCR sequences made up an early release that covered roughly 670 HLA-typed donors. Among 300 to 500 genotyped donors of the cohort, an average of around 220,000 unique TCR beta nucleotide sequences was sequenced per donor, of which 15% to 20% were non-productive. Four to six DR-DQ haplotypes were handled as single units for association and clustering, since linkage in the cohort was strong. Class I and class II HLA loci were covered by the typing at four-digit resolution. A separate validation cohort of over 95 different subjects was used in addition to the roughly 700-subject first cohort. Of the 300 to 500 genotyped donors, 75% to 85% were placed in the genetic ancestry cluster associated with self-reported Caucasian donors. Broader findings and caveats from the paper: An earlier analysis of approximately 590 of the donors showed that most TCR beta V segments appeared in productive rearrangements either about 87% or about 30% of the time, which broadly matched IMGT annotations. When HLA alleles, especially DR and DQ, strongly co-occurred, attributing TCR associations to individual alleles was difficult. For the cohort, immune exposure information was limited to CMV serostatus. Because some donors lacked HLA typing at each locus, the association tests relied only on the typed subset. In vitro tests confirmed that a few of the cytomegalovirus-associated TCR beta chains recognize cytomegalovirus antigens. Several of the top co-occurrence clusters appeared to be linked to parvovirus B19, influenza, CMV and Epstein-Barr virus, according to a later analysis. Linkage disequilibrium might explain the correlated functional status among segregating V segments, but an unknown experimental factor could not be excluded. Only TCR beta chains were sequenced in this cohort, and the absence of alpha or paired-chain data limited detectable features. Some IMGT-functional V segments, including TRBV6-2 and TRBV6-3, could not be told apart with the 87-base-pair reads, so those segments were excluded. Compared with equally common non-associated chains, HLA-associated TCR beta chains in a later analysis were more clonally expanded and had lower generation probabilities. The earlier analysis of 587 of the donors excluded 15 to 20 rarely observed V segments, including chromosome 9 orphons, because counts were too low. According to the authors, the approach could potentially be generalized to other disease states and immunological phenotypes. An association between a missense DCLRE1C variant and V-gene and J-gene trimming of TCR beta chains was found in a later genetic analysis and replicated in an independent cohort. A further reported finding was that TCR beta sequences accurately predicted the HLA-A and HLA-B alleles for most subjects in the first cohort. Compared with the approximately 700-donor mean, donors in an Asian-associated ancestry cluster had fewer N-insertions in productive TCRs, according to a later genetic analysis. The study gave a list of about 170 TCR beta chains associated with cytomegalovirus. According to a later analysis, most CMV-associated TCR beta chains appeared to be HLA-restricted, and the HLA associations seemed to be driven largely by CMV exposure. The sequencing pipeline was judged likely to have produced a cluster of highly shared sequence variants as a technical artifact. While some public TCRs were present in many individuals, most TCR sequences turned up only very rarely across donors. In both the original and validation cohorts, the classifier was reported to diagnose cytomegalovirus status with high specificity and sensitivity. Specific HLA alleles were associated with roughly 17,000 TCR beta sequences at a false discovery rate of 0.05 in a later analysis. According to a later analysis, TCR association rates differed among HLA loci, with DRB1 alleles showing the most associated TCRs and HLA-C alleles showing the fewest. The presence/absence analyses assumed that sequencing depth was roughly uniform across donors, and that assumption may not be true.

The cohort consisted of more than 650 healthy bone marrow donors. At the time of sampling, every cohort member was nominally healthy, though immune exposures that went unrecorded were likely present. The donor was CMV seronegative and was included in the group of several hundred seronegative cohort members. Each donor provided a peripheral blood sample, and peripheral blood mononuclear cells were used for TCR beta sequencing. Genomic DNA extraction from the blood cell samples was performed with the Qiagen DNeasy Blood Extraction Kit. The CDR3 has 15 amino acids, counting the end cysteine and phenylalanine. Just CDR3 DNA is preserved here, 45 bases in frame from base 1. V is clipped by 0 bases and J by 0 bases, and the sequence between their germline boundaries is 6 bases long. The CDR1 and CDR2 encoded by the germline V gene are SGHRS and YFSETQ.

This receptor was obtained from a male donor in good health and CMV-seronegative. The source material was PBMCs. Recombination joined TRBV5-1 with TRBJ2-2, with TRBD2 as a weak D call on 5 bases. The DNA sequence is as follows: TGCGCCAGCAGCTTGGCGGGGTCGAACACCGGGGAGCTGTTTTTT. Its protein is CASSLAGSNTGELFF.